The TCR beta chain described here comes from a study of CD8 T cells in ankylosing spondylitis (dated by TCRdb to the late 2010s). Context from the whole study: T cell receptor beta repertoires were profiled in healthy donors and ankylosing spondylitis patients so that disease-linked TCR variants could be found. The full study cohort comprised around 23 ankylosing spondylitis patients and approximately 100 healthy donors. Samples of peripheral blood were taken, and for ankylosing spondylitis patients, synovial fluid was collected as well.

The data were produced on an Illumina HiSeq 2500. TCR beta libraries were prepared by quantitative 5'-RACE with molecular barcodes. For the original study's pipeline: Disease-linked TCR variants were identified with a new computational method built on a probabilistic model of VDJ rearrangement. The public reads were reprocessed in TCRdb via fastp at Q25 and MiXCR, keeping in-frame beta chains. Rows matching on CDR3 protein sequence are summarized as one entry with the most common DNA and genes. In this record, the V and J calls reflect TCRdb's handling and not the investigators' own analysis. Counted in this sample were about 500,000 distinct CDR3 sequences; roughly 13% of them appeared once. In total, the top ten clones hold 6.5% to 7% of the sample. This clonotype has more than one count but fewer than ten. Its antigen is not yet known. Base qualities are not at hand, and no much larger clone is one base apart.

Here is what the overall study found, with its caveats: In peripheral blood, the disease-linked clones were found at relatively low frequencies and had a CD8+ phenotype. A TCR beta motif made up of roughly eight highly homologous amino acid variants appeared to be characteristic of blood from ankylosing spondylitis patients. The disease-linked clones were reported as significantly enriched in matched synovial fluid samples from ankylosing spondylitis patients. Some of the motif variants had been reported before in the synovial fluid and blood of reactive arthritis patients, a finding that suggests common disease-initiation mechanisms.

From V the trimming removes 4 bases and from J it removes 8 bases, while the gene matches leave 11 bases of the junction unaccounted for. CDR1 and CDR2, looked up from the germline V gene (reference sequence), are LNHDA and SQIVND. The CDR3 starts with the cysteine, ends with the phenylalanine, and has 16 residues. Only the CDR3 portion is preserved as DNA: 48 bases, with reading frame beginning at the first base. Specimen: blood, either unsorted or a sorted T cell fraction (not recorded which). The origin of this receptor is a male donor with ankylosing spondylitis. The rearrangement combines TRBV19 with TRBJ2-1, with 10 bases in between that match TRBD2. The CDR3 region reads CASSTTRGLAEDEQFF. The sequenced DNA: TGTGCCAGTAGTACCACCCGAGGACTAGCGGAGGATGAGCAGTTCTTC.